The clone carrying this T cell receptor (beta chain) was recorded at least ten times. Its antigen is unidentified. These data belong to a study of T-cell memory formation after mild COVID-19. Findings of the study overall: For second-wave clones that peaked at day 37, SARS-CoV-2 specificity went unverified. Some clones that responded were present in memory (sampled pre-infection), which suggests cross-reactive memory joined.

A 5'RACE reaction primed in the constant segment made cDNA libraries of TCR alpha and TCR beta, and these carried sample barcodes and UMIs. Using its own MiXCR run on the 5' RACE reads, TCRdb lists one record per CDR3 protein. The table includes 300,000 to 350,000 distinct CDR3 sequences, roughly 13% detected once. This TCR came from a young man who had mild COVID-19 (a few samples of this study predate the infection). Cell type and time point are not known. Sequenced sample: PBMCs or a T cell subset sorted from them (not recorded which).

CDR3 in DNA: TGTGCCAGCAGCTTAAGACAGGGGACCACTGAAGCTTTCTTT. Translated: CASSLRQGTTEAFF. This sequence joins TRBV7-2 and TRBJ1-1; 8 bases fit TRBD1. The CDR3 length is 14 residues. Germline V gives CDR1 SGHTA, CDR2 FQGNSA. Trimming at V came to 2 bases and at J to 4 bases, leaving 3 bases not matched to a gene.